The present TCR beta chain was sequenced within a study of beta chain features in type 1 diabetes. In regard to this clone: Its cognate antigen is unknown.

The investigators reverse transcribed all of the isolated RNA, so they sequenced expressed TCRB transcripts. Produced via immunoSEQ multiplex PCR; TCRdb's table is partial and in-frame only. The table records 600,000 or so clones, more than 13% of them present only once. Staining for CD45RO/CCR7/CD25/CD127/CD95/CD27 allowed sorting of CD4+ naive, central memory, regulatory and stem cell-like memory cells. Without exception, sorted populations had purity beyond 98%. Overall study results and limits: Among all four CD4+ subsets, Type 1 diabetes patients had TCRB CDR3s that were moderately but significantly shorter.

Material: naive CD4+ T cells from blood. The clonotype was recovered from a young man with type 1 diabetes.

CDR3: CSVRGQEISYEQYF. The CDR3 bases are TGCAGCGTTAGGGGACAGGAGATCTCCTACGAGCAGTACTTC. The chain carries TRBV29-1 and TRBJ2-7; 8 bases line up with TRBD1. Germline lookup yields CDR1 SQVTM and CDR2 ANQGSEA. This CDR3 comprises 14 residues. Trimming removed 5 bases from V and 0 bases from J; junction bases left unmatched: 6.